This T cell receptor (beta chain) was sequenced in a study of T cell changes during pregnancy in multiple sclerosis. CDR3 length: 13 amino acids. V gave up 5 bases and J gave up 4 bases, with 8 bases separating them. Germline loops: CDR1 MNHEY, CDR2 SVGAGI. Repertoires were generated with immunoSEQ multiplex PCR, while TCRdb's copy carries only in-frame clones and drops some. The repertoire holds roughly 38,000 clones, with 90% to 95% as singletons. The receptor's source is a female donor with multiple sclerosis, enrolled in a pregnancy study. Specimen: CD4+ T cells from peripheral blood mononuclear cells, collected in the third trimester of pregnancy. This chain joins TRBV6-5 and TRBJ2-2, with D unresolved. The CDR3 DNA sequence: TGTGCCAGCAGTGTAGTGTTCACCGGGGAGCTGTTTTTT. It translates to CASSVVFTGELFF.